This paragraph covers one T cell receptor beta chain sequence. Its antigen is currently unknown. The entry originates in a study of cytotoxic CD8 clonotypes in ibrutinib-treated CLL. Study at large: Timing of response sample collection was a median about twelve months after treatment start, with a range of 6 to 36. General study points: At baseline, clonality was higher than in age-matched healthy donors and correlated with CD8+ counts.

The V gene's germline CDR1 is SGHRS and CDR2 YFSETQ. V was clipped by 0 bases and J by 5 bases; unmatched bases: 6. CDR3 length equals 16 residues. TCRdb keeps only in-frame clones here, not all; method: immunoSEQ multiplex PCR. The table lists roughly 330,000 clones, 67% of them singletons. The clonotype comes from a human donor with chronic lymphocytic leukemia. The gene calls are TRBV5-1 and TRBJ1-4; 8 positions agree with TRBD1. Sequences were derived from PBMCs, sampled after 36 months of ibrutinib treatment. CDR3 DNA: TGCGCCAGCAGCTTGGTCACAGGGGGAGGAAATGAAAAACTGTTTTTT. This encodes CASSLVTGGGNEKLFF.